These 28 T cell receptor beta chains were sequenced from one sample in a study of T cell changes during pregnancy in multiple sclerosis (dated by TCRdb to about 2019). Receptors were amplified or captured by the immunoSEQ multiplex PCR assay. The table was pulled from immuneACCESS by TCRdb, which kept in-frame rearrangements only. Such tables lose some clones; where checked, under half of the loss comes from unresolved V genes, and the rest has no known cause. Across this sample there are 80,000 to 130,000 clones, with roughly nine tenths seen only once. Clones ranked in the top ten supply around 1.2% of the sample. The sample consisted of peripheral blood, taken in the second trimester of pregnancy. These receptors all stem from a female donor with multiple sclerosis, enrolled in a pregnancy study.

This sequence joins TRBV2 and TRBJ2-3; 14 nucleotides match TRBD2. Losses at the gene ends were 4 bases for V and 3 bases for J; bases not matched to a gene: 3. The CDR3 is made up of 16 amino acids. The germline V gene encodes CDR1 SNHLY and CDR2 FYNNEI. The CDR3 reads CASSAGTSGGTDTQYF. Written as DNA, the CDR3 is TGTGCCAGCAGTGCCGGGACTAGCGGGGGTACAGATACGCAGTATTTT.

This rearrangement joins TRBV28 to TRBJ1-4; D might be TRBD1 (6 bases). The CDR3 is made up of 13 amino acids. CDR1 is MDHEN, CDR2 SYDVKM, per germline. V was shortened by 8 bases and J by 7 bases, with 14 bases between the two germline ends. CDR3 coding DNA: TGTGCCAGCGGTACGGACAGTCCTGAAAAACTGTTTTTT. Its protein product is CASGTDSPEKLFF.

The chain recombines TRBV2 with TRBJ1-1, with 8 bases fitting TRBD1. The CDR3 has 16 residues. The germline V gene encodes CDR1 SNHLY and CDR2 FYNNEI. The trim removed 4 bases at V and 0 bases at J, leaving 7 bases unmatched. CDR3 region: CASSGTGTRMNTEAFF. Here the CDR3 DNA reads TGTGCCAGCAGTGGGACAGGGACCCGTATGAACACTGAAGCTTTCTTT.

J is TRBJ2-2 and V is TRBV2; no clear D gene. V was pared by 2 bases and J by 3 bases, with 4 bases between. Looked up from germline, CDR1 is SNHLY and CDR2 is FYNNEI. The CDR3 has 13 residues. The CDR3 region is CASSEQYTGELFF. The CDR3 DNA sequence: TGTGCCAGCAGTGAACAGTACACCGGGGAGCTGTTTTTT. Full variable domain (remainder filled in from reference TRBV2 and TRBJ2-2): EPEVTQTPSHQVTQMGQEVILRCVPISNHLYFYWYRQILGQKVEFLVSFYNNEISEKSEIFDDQFSVERPDGSNFTLKIRSTKLEDSAMYFCASSEQYTGELFFGEGSRLTVL.

The CDR3 nucleotides are TGTGCCAGCAGCTTAGAGATGTACTCTACCTACAATGAGCAGTTCTTC. Encoded protein: CASSLEMYSTYNEQFF. This chain links TRBV11-2 with TRBJ2-1; D is unresolved. V shed 0 bases and J shed 2 bases, with 11 bases lying between them. Germline CDR1 and CDR2: SGHAT and FQNNGV. The CDR3 covers 16 residues.

V usage is TRBV6-5 and J usage is TRBJ1-3; D uncertain. Germline CDR1 is MNHEY and CDR2 is SVGAGI. This CDR3 is 15 amino acids long. V lost 6 bases to trimming and J lost 2 bases, with 14 bases between them. This chain's CDR3 is CASRLQPGAGNTIYF. DNA for the CDR3: TGTGCCAGCAGACTCCAACCGGGAGCTGGAAACACCATATATTTT.

This clone has a single count. The genes are TRBV27 and TRBJ2-5; TRBD1 aligns across 7 bases. CDR1 is MNHEY, CDR2 SMNVEV, per germline (reference sequence). The CDR3 has 18 amino acids. Unmatched junction bases numbered 17, after V lost 3 bases and J lost 4 bases. The CDR3 region is CASSFYRGPGPSRETQYF. The CDR3 DNA reads TGTGCCAGCAGTTTCTACAGGGGACCCGGCCCCTCTCGAGAGACCCAGTACTTC.

The chain carries TRBV6-6 and TRBJ1-1; 7 bases match TRBD1. This CDR3 has 16 amino acids. V lost 4 bases and J lost 4; bases outside the gene matches: 12. The germline V gene has CDR1 MNHNY and CDR2 SVGAGI (reference sequence). As DNA, the CDR3 is TGTGCCAGCAGTTGGCTTACAGGGGATGGGGGCACTGAAGCTTTCTTT. Its translation is CASSWLTGDGGTEAFF.

The gene calls are TRBV5-1 and TRBJ2-7, with 13 bases fitting TRBD2. This CDR3 has 15 amino acids. Germline CDR1 SGHRS, CDR2 YFSETQ. V was pared by 4 bases and J by 3 bases, with 4 bases of the junction left unmatched. CDR3 protein: CASSPGLAGSYEQYF. As DNA, the CDR3 is TGCGCCAGCAGCCCGGGACTAGCGGGGAGCTACGAGCAGTACTTC.

The V call is TRBV4-1, the J call TRBJ1-2; a possible D gene is TRBD1 (6 bases). The CDR3 covers 17 residues. The germline V and J ends were trimmed by 1 base and 1 base, with 16 bases remaining between them. Per germline, CDR1 MGHRA and CDR2 YSYEKL. DNA for the CDR3: TGCGCCAGCAGCCAAGGGAAATACTCACAGGGTAACTATGGCTACACCTTC. Protein: CASSQGKYSQGNYGYTF.

This sequence joins TRBV29-1 and TRBJ1-1; the match to TRBD1 covers 9 bases. With 6 bases clipped from V and 5 bases from J, the junction kept 4 bases outside the gene matches. Per the germline V gene, CDR1 is SQVTM and CDR2 is ANQGSEA. The length of the CDR3 is 12 residues. The CDR3 reads CSVDRGRTEAFF. DNA of the CDR3: TGCAGCGTGGACAGGGGCAGGACTGAAGCTTTCTTT.

This chain joins TRBV13 and TRBJ1-2; D is unclear. V lost 4 bases to trimming and J lost 4 bases, with 19 bases between them. This CDR3 has 16 amino acids. CDR1 is PRHDT and CDR2 is FYEKMQ in the germline V gene (reference sequence). The chain's CDR3 is CASSSSLTEQPYGYTF. The CDR3 DNA sequence: TGTGCCAGCAGCTCGTCCTTGACGGAACAGCCCTATGGCTACACCTTC.

This chain links TRBV5-1 with TRBJ2-5, with 7 bases matching TRBD1. The CDR3 is 16 residues long. CDR1 SGHRS and CDR2 YFSETQ come from the germline V gene. V was pared by 0 bases and J by 1 base, with 6 bases of the junction left unmatched. In DNA form, the CDR3 reads TGCGCCAGCAGCTTGGGTTGGGGACAGATCCAAGAGACCCAGTACTTC. Amino acid sequence: CASSLGWGQIQETQYF.

The rearrangement uses TRBV6-5 and TRBJ2-7, with D tentatively TRBD2 (5 bases). Germline V gene lookup returns CDR1 MNHEY and CDR2 SVGAGI. CDR3 length: 15 amino acids. Trimming stripped 0 bases from V and 5 bases from J, with 14 bases between. CDR3 in amino acids: CASSYSRWESDEQYF. CDR3 coding DNA: TGTGCCAGCAGTTACTCTAGGTGGGAGAGTGACGAGCAGTACTTC.

The V call is TRBV5-8, the J call TRBJ1-2, with D uncertain. Trimming removed 2 bases at V and 4 bases at J, with 15 bases between. This CDR3 has 15 residues. The germline gives CDR1 SGHTS, CDR2 YDEGEE. CDR3: CASSLEARRTYGYTF. Written as DNA, the CDR3 is TGTGCCAGCAGCTTAGAAGCCCGTCGAACCTATGGCTACACCTTC.

The V call is TRBV19, the J call TRBJ1-2, with TRBD1 as a possible D gene (5 bases). Germline V gene lookup returns CDR1 LNHDA and CDR2 SQIVND (reference sequence). Trimming left V 5 bases short and J 1 base short, with 11 bases between. This CDR3 is built from 14 residues. The CDR3 DNA follows: TGTGCCAGTAGTCGGGGGAACCTTAACTATGGCTACACCTTC. Its translation: CASSRGNLNYGYTF. Full variable domain (rest looked up from reference TRBV19 and TRBJ1-2): DGGITQSPKYLFRKEGQNVTLSCEQNLNHDAMYWYRQDPGQGLRLIYYSQIVNDFQKGDIAEGYSVSREKKESFPLTVTSAQKNPTAFYLCASSRGNLNYGYTFGSGTRLTVV.

V gene TRBV6-1 combines with J gene TRBJ1-2; 8 bases are a match to TRBD1. Germline trimming cut 3 bases from V and 7 bases from J; bases unmatched to any gene: 13. The CDR3 spans 16 residues. Germline CDR1 reads MNHNS; CDR2 reads SASEGT. The CDR3 coding sequence is TGTGCCAGCAGTGAGGCCTTTGGCAGGGGGCTAGGTGGCTACACCTTC. Translated: CASSEAFGRGLGGYTF.

The chain uses TRBV7-6 and TRBJ1-6; D gene uncertain. The CDR3 has 13 amino acids. Germline CDR1 is SGHVS and CDR2 is FNYEAQ. Trimming removed 0 bases at V and 7 bases at J, with 4 bases between. CDR3 nucleotide sequence: TGTGCCAGCAGCTTAGCCTTGAATTCACCCCTCCACTTT. This encodes CASSLALNSPLHF. The full variable domain, completed using reference TRBV7-6 and TRBJ1-6, is GAGVSQSPRYKVTKRGQDVALRCDPISGHVSLYWYRQALGQGPEFLTYFNYEAQQDKSGLPNDRFSAERPEGSISTLTIQRTEQRDSAMYRCASSLALNSPLHFGNGTRLTVT.

The count of this clone is one. The chain employs TRBV6-1 and TRBJ1-1, with D perhaps TRBD1 (5 bases). The length of the CDR3 is 15 residues. V lost 5 bases and J lost 1, with 14 bases in between. The germline V gene has CDR1 MNHNS and CDR2 SASEGT. In DNA, the CDR3 is TGTGCCAGCAGTCTGTGGGGCGGGGGGAACACTGAAGCTTTCTTT. Its protein is CASSLWGGGNTEAFF.

V gene TRBV30 combines with J gene TRBJ1-2; a possible D gene is TRBD1 (6 bases). The V gene's germline CDR1 is GTSNPN and CDR2 SVGIG (reference sequence). V gave up 0 bases and J gave up 7 bases, with 12 bases separating them. The CDR3 extends over 13 amino acids. This chain's CDR3 is CAWSVGGAAGYTF. CDR3 in DNA: TGTGCCTGGAGTGTAGGGGGGGCTGCTGGCTACACCTTC.

The CDR3 sequence: CASSLVGAGGETQYF. In nucleotides, the CDR3 is TGTGCCAGCAGTTTAGTGGGGGCGGGGGGGGAGACCCAGTACTTC. This chain connects TRBV28 to TRBJ2-5; TRBD2 matches 9 bases. The CDR3 runs to 15 residues. Germline V lookup: CDR1 MDHEN, CDR2 SYDVKM. V lost 2 bases, J lost 5 bases, and 6 bases stayed unmatched.

The gene calls are TRBV7-2 and TRBJ1-4, with D possibly TRBD1 on 5 matching bases. The CDR3 is 15 residues long. V lost 5 bases, J lost 0 bases, and 10 bases lay in between. Germline CDR1 reads SGHTA; CDR2 reads FQGNSA. The CDR3 protein is CASSPQTATNEKLFF. In DNA form, the CDR3 reads TGTGCCAGCAGCCCACAGACAGCAACTAATGAAAAACTGTTTTTT.

The rearrangement links TRBV4-1 to TRBJ2-1; TRBD2 matches 7 bases. The germline CDR1 and CDR2 sequences are MGHRA and YSYEKL. The CDR3 consists of 19 residues. The J segment lost 1 base and the V segment lost 1 base, leaving 13 bases of the junction unmatched. The CDR3 protein is CASSQGGLAETLSYNEQFF. Here the CDR3 DNA reads TGCGCCAGCAGCCAAGGGGGTCTAGCGGAGACTTTATCCTACAATGAGCAGTTCTTC.

The J gene is TRBJ1-2, the V gene TRBV2, with D maybe TRBD1 (6 bases). CDR1 and CDR2 from the germline V gene are SNHLY and FYNNEI. CDR3 length equals 17 residues. V lost 0 bases and J 7 bases, leaving 21 bases between the germline ends. The chain's CDR3 is CASSEAPLPGGAGGYTF. CDR3 nucleotides: TGTGCCAGCAGTGAAGCGCCTCTTCCGGGGGGGGCTGGTGGCTACACCTTC.

The gene calls are TRBV4-1 and TRBJ2-1; TRBD2 agrees at 7 bases. This CDR3 is 17 amino acids long. The J segment lost 10 bases and the V segment lost 0 bases, leaving 15 bases of the junction unmatched. Germline CDR1 and CDR2: MGHRA and YSYEKL. The CDR3 DNA follows: TGCGCCAGCAGCCAAGAGTGGAGCGGGGACCCTTTAAGAGAGCAGTTCTTC. It is translated as CASSQEWSGDPLREQFF.

The chain is built from TRBV9 and TRBJ2-7; the D gene is possibly TRBD1 (6 bases). Trimming cost V 3 bases and J 3 bases, with 10 bases left between them. There are 13 residues in the CDR3. The V gene's germline CDR1 is SGDLS and CDR2 YYNGEE. CDR3 in DNA: TGTGCCAGCAGCGGACACAGGGTCTACGAGCAGTACTTC. Its protein product is CASSGHRVYEQYF.

This chain connects TRBV5-6 to TRBJ2-1; 10 bases match TRBD2. Per germline, CDR1 SGHDT and CDR2 YYEEEE. Unmatched junction bases numbered 4, after V lost 1 base and J lost 6 bases. CDR3 length: 15 residues. The CDR3 DNA reads as TGTGCCAGCAGCTTGAGGACTAGCGGACCCAATGAGCAGTTCTTC. It codes for CASSLRTSGPNEQFF.

This clone was picked up one time. J is TRBJ2-5 and V is TRBV7-2, with 13 bases aligning to TRBD2. J gave up 3 bases and V 6 bases, and 4 bases lay outside the gene matches. Looked up from germline, CDR1 is SGHTA and CDR2 is FQGNSA. The CDR3 loop spans 15 amino acids. The CDR3 region has the DNA TGTGCCAGCAGGCCCGGGACTAGCGGGGAAGAGACCCAGTACTTC. Protein: CASRPGTSGEETQYF.